Listed below are T cell receptor beta chains from one sample, sequenced in a study of blood T cell repertoires in COVID-19. Clones were sequenced by immunoSEQ multiplex PCR, and TCRdb holds only the in-frame ones, with some missing. The sample contains around 150,000 clones, more than 80% of which appear only once. Sequencing input: peripheral blood. The receptors were sampled from a man in his 70s with acute or convalescent COVID-19. Each CDR3 is given with its conserved first and last residue. D genes are given only for firm matches. Some rows have no size entry. The others give once, few or many, or a class for an expanded clone.

d_call	v_call	j_call	clone_size	cdr3_aa	cdr3_nt
NA	TRBV7-2	TRBJ2-7	NA	CASSGAYEQYF	TGTGCCAGCAGCGGAGCCTACGAGCAGTACTTC
TRBD2	TRBV5-4	TRBJ2-5	NA	CASSYSGGYQETQYF	TGTGCCAGCAGCTATAGCGGGGGGTACCAAGAGACCCAGTACTTC
NA	TRBV3-1/TRBV3-2	TRBJ1-2	NA	CASSQGAGPYGYTF	TGTGCCAGCAGCCAAGGTGCAGGTCCGTATGGCTACACCTTC
NA	TRBV3-1/TRBV3-2	TRBJ2-6	NA	CASSPQVSESNVLTF	TGTGCCAGCAGCCCACAGGTCTCCGAGTCCAACGTCCTGACTTTC
TRBD1	TRBV7-2	TRBJ2-2	NA	CASSLVGQAYTGELFF	TGTGCCAGCAGCTTAGTGGGACAGGCTTACACCGGGGAGCTGTTTTTT
TRBD2	TRBV11-2	TRBJ2-3	NA	CASKGLAGPGDTQYF	TGTGCCAGTAAGGGACTAGCGGGGCCGGGAGATACGCAGTATTTT
TRBD2	TRBV15	TRBJ2-5	NA	CATSRRTAGGETQYF	TGTGCCACCAGCAGAAGGACTGCGGGGGGGGAGACCCAGTACTTC
NA	TRBV18	TRBJ1-2	NA	CASSPPSAREYYGYTF	TGTGCCAGCTCACCACCTTCTGCGAGGGAGTACTATGGCTACACCTTC
TRBD2	TRBV5-1	TRBJ2-1	NA	CASSPGGAGVDEQFF	TGCGCCAGCAGCCCCGGGGGGGCGGGGGTAGATGAGCAGTTCTTC
NA	TRBV27	TRBJ2-3	NA	CASSRRQSTDTQYF	TGTGCCAGCAGTCGCCGACAGAGCACAGATACGCAGTATTTT
TRBD1	TRBV9	TRBJ1-2	NA	CASSGDRGLNGYTF	TGTGCCAGCAGCGGGGACAGGGGGCTGAATGGCTACACCTTC
TRBD1	TRBV6-5	TRBJ1-1	NA	CASRPGGGNEAFF	TGTGCCAGCAGGCCAGGGGGTGGTAATGAAGCTTTCTTT
NA	TRBV6-5	TRBJ1-1	NA	CASSQFWQNTEAFF	TGTGCCAGCAGCCAATTTTGGCAGAACACTGAAGCTTTCTTT
NA	TRBV30	TRBJ1-1	NA	CAWRRVNTEAFF	TGTGCCTGGAGAAGAGTGAACACTGAAGCTTTCTTT
NA	TRBV6-5	TRBJ2-2	NA	CASSPRRAGELFF	TGTGCCAGCAGTCCCCGGCGGGCCGGGGAGCTGTTTTTT
NA	TRBV19	TRBJ1-2	once	CASSIEWGGPHNYGYTF	TGTGCCAGTAGTATAGAGTGGGGCGGTCCACATAACTATGGCTACACCTTC
TRBD2	TRBV28	TRBJ2-1	NA	CASSLAGLAGGVFNEQFF	TGTGCCAGCTCTCTGGCGGGACTAGCGGGGGGAGTCTTTAATGAGCAGTTCTTC
NA	TRBV1	TRBJ1-6	NA	CTSSPPTDMHSPLHF	TGCACCAGCAGCCCTCCGACAGATATGCATTCACCCCTCCACTTT
NA	TRBV15	TRBJ2-2	NA	CATSRDWGTITGELFF	TGTGCCACCAGCAGAGATTGGGGCACGATAACCGGGGAGCTGTTTTTT
TRBD1	TRBV15	TRBJ1-6	NA	CAARDSYNSPLHF	TGTGCCGCGCGGGACAGCTATAATTCACCCCTCCACTTT
NA	TRBV5-4	TRBJ2-5	NA	CASSLDLGETQYF	TGTGCCAGCAGCTTGGACCTCGGAGAGACCCAGTACTTC
TRBD1	TRBV19	TRBJ1-5	NA	CASSTTGSQPQHF	TGTGCCAGTAGTACGACAGGGAGTCAGCCCCAGCATTTT
NA	TRBV5-1	TRBJ2-7	once	CASSLSPDGRYEQYF	TGCGCCAGCAGCTTGTCTCCCGACGGGAGATACGAGCAGTACTTC
NA	TRBV5-6	TRBJ2-5	NA	CASSLVYQETQYF	TGTGCCAGCAGCTTGGTATACCAAGAGACCCAGTACTTC
NA	TRBV12-3/TRBV12-4	TRBJ2-7	NA	CASRSGSYEQYF	TGTGCCAGCAGAAGCGGCTCCTACGAGCAGTACTTC
TRBD2	TRBV7-3	TRBJ2-1	NA	CASSPGLALYNEQFF	TGTGCCAGCAGTCCGGGACTAGCATTGTACAATGAGCAGTTCTTC
TRBD1	TRBV6-1	TRBJ1-5	NA	CASSEYRDRGLYQPQHF	TGTGCCAGCAGTGAATACCGGGACAGGGGATTGTATCAGCCCCAGCATTTT
TRBD1	TRBV5-1	TRBJ2-7	few	CASKPTRDRDYEQYF	TGCGCCAGCAAACCGACACGGGACAGGGACTACGAGCAGTACTTC
TRBD1	TRBV19	TRBJ2-2	NA	CAIGQGANTGELFF	TGTGCCATCGGACAGGGGGCAAACACCGGGGAGCTGTTTTTT
NA	TRBV19	TRBJ2-2	NA	CASAMGRLFF	TGTGCCAGTGCTATGGGGCGGCTGTTTTTT
NA	TRBV11-2	TRBJ1-1	few	CASSLTIGEGTEAFF	TGTGCCAGCAGCTTAACTATAGGGGAGGGCACTGAAGCTTTCTTT
TRBD1	TRBV28	TRBJ2-7	NA	CASSRYSQGANHEQYF	TGTGCCAGCAGCCGTTATAGCCAGGGGGCGAACCACGAGCAGTACTTC
TRBD1	TRBV6-1	TRBJ1-5	NA	CASRRTGSQPQHF	TGTGCCAGCAGGAGGACAGGGAGCCAGCCCCAGCATTTT
NA	TRBV18	TRBJ2-3	NA	CASSPRSGEVTDTQYF	TGTGCCAGCTCACCGCGATCGGGGGAGGTCACAGATACGCAGTATTTT
NA	TRBV15	TRBJ2-3	NA	CATSHEEVAIRPSTFGGTDTQYF	TGTGCCACCAGCCACGAGGAGGTGGCGATCCGACCATCAACCTTCGGAGGCACAGATACGCAGTATTTT